This TCR beta chain was sequenced in a study of cytomegalovirus exposure and HLA in healthy donors. Overall study context: The 120 or so validation repertoires matched the roughly 650 first-cohort repertoires in platform, a later analysis reported. Study-wide results and caveats: Cytomegalovirus status was reportedly diagnosed by the classifier with high specificity and sensitivity. Specificity of a few CMV-associated chains for CMV antigens was verified in vitro.

Sequencing was performed with immunoSEQ multiplex PCR; in TCRdb, only in-frame clones are kept and a portion is missing. Of 150,000 to 200,000 clones listed, approximately 96% are singletons. Germline trimming cut 1 base from V and 4 bases from J; bases unmatched to any gene: 5. Germline V gives CDR1 SGHTA, CDR2 FQGNSA. The CDR3 totals 16 residues. In its sample, this clone was seen once. Its target is unknown. Sequenced input: PBMCs. This sequence was found in a woman aged 18-29 years in good health and CMV-seronegative. The chain joins TRBV7-2 to TRBJ2-7, with TRBD2 matching over 12 bases. CDR3 loop: CASSLEGTSGWYEQYF. As DNA, the CDR3 is TGTGCCAGCAGCTTAGAGGGGACTAGCGGGTGGTACGAGCAGTACTTC.